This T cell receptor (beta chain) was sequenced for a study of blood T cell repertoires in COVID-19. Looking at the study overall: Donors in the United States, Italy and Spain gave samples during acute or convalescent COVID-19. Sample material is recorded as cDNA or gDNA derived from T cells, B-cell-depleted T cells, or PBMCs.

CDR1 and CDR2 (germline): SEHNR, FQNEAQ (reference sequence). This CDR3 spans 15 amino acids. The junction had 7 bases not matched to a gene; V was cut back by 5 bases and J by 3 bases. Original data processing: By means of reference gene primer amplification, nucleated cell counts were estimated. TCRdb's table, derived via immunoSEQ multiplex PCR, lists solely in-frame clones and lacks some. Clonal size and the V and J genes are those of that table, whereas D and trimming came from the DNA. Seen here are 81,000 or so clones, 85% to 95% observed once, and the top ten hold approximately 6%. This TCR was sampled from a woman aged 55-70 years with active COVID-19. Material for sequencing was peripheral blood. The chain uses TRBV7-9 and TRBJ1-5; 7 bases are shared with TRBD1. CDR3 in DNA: TGTGCCAGCAGCAAAACAGGGGATACCAATCAGCCCCAGCATTTT. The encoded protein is CASSKTGDTNQPQHF.